This T cell receptor (beta chain) was sequenced for a study of blood T cell repertoires in COVID-19. TCRdb keeps only in-frame clones here, not all; method: immunoSEQ multiplex PCR. In the table there are around 370,000 clones, roughly 91% of which are singletons. Germline values: CDR1 SGHTA, CDR2 FQGTGA. V shed 5 bases, J shed 2 bases, and the junction held 11 bases outside the gene matches. This CDR3 spans 18 amino acids. The gene calls are TRBV7-3 and TRBJ2-7; 14 bases match TRBD2. The receptor's source is a woman aged 18 to 35 who had recovered from COVID-19. Sequencing was done on a sample of PBMCs or T cells enriched from blood (not recorded which). The CDR3 region has the DNA TGTGCCAGCAGCCCCGGCCCGGGACTAGCGGGGGCGACCTACGAGCAGTACTTC. Its protein product is CASSPGPGLAGATYEQYF. Together with reference TRBV7-3 and TRBJ2-7, the CDR3 gives the full variable domain: GAGVSQTPSNKVTEKGKYVELRCDPISGHTALYWYRQSLGQGPEFLIYFQGTGAADDSGLPNDRFFAVRPEGSVSTLKIQRTERGDSAVYLCASSPGPGLAGATYEQYFGPGTRLTVT.